The clone carrying this TCR beta chain came up a few times. The data are from a study of T-cell memory formation after mild COVID-19. MiXCR, applied by TCRdb to the 5' RACE reads, yields one record per CDR3 protein. This table has about 400,000 distinct CDR3 sequences, more than 20% appearing once. With 5 bases clipped from V and 5 bases from J, the junction kept 23 bases outside the gene matches. The CDR3 spans 21 residues. The rearrangement links TRBV12-3 or TRBV12-4 to TRBJ2-7, with TRBD2 matching over 14 bases. Sequencing was carried out using PBMCs or a T cell subset sorted from them (not recorded which). The TCR sequence derives from an adult woman who had mild COVID-19 (a few samples of this study predate the infection). Cell type and time point are not known. The CDR3 is CASSDPLEGLAGARSPNEQYF. The CDR3 DNA is TGTGCCAGCAGTGATCCATTGGAGGGACTAGCGGGAGCTAGATCTCCTAACGAGCAGTACTTC.